The 25 T cell receptor beta chains listed next were all sequenced from one sample in a study of CD8 T cells in ankylosing spondylitis (dated by TCRdb to 2016 to 2017). Findings and caveats that apply to the study as a whole: A TCR beta motif made up of under ten highly homologous amino acid variants appeared to be characteristic of blood from ankylosing spondylitis patients.

Antigen specificity for these receptors is unknown. Library creation used 5' RACE. TCRdb names Illumina HiSeq 2500 as the instrument used. The public reads were run again by TCRdb, first through fastp at Q25 and then through MiXCR, and only productive beta chains were kept. One record per CDR3 amino acid sequence lists the most common genes and DNA. The sample records about 210,000 distinct CDR3 sequences, just under 7.5% of which are singletons. The top ten clones comprise over 12% of the sample. The sequenced sample was blood, either unsorted or a sorted T cell fraction (not recorded which). These receptors originate from a male donor with ankylosing spondylitis.

This clonotype was seen at least ten times. V is TRBV27 and J is TRBJ1-4; the D gene is possibly TRBD1 (6 bases). The germline gives CDR1 MNHEY, CDR2 SMNVEV (reference sequence). The CDR3 extends over 14 amino acids. Between the trimmed V and J ends, which lost 2 bases and 3 bases, there was a span of 7 bases. Here the CDR3 reads CASSLAGANEKLFF. CDR3 in DNA: TGTGCCAGCAGTTTAGCAGGGGCTAATGAAAAACTGTTTTTT.

This clonotype showed up just a few times. The chain has TRBV27 and TRBJ2-1; 13 positions match TRBD2. V lost 4 bases and J lost 7; bases outside the gene matches: 10. The CDR3 contains 17 residues. Germline V lookup: CDR1 MNHEY, CDR2 SMNVEV (reference sequence). The CDR3 protein is CASSSPGTSGTRNEQFF. The CDR3 DNA reads as TGTGCCAGCAGTTCTCCCGGGACTAGCGGGACTAGAAATGAGCAGTTCTTC.

This clonotype was observed many times. The chain joins TRBV7-3 to TRBJ2-1, with TRBD2 identical over 9 bases. Germline V gene sequence: CDR1 SGHTA, CDR2 FQGTGA. V was pared by 3 bases and J by 2 bases, with 2 bases of the junction left unmatched. The CDR3 contains 15 residues. CDR3 sequence (DNA): TGTGCCAGCAGCTTGACTAGCGGAGCCTACAATGAGCAGTTCTTC. Its translation: CASSLTSGAYNEQFF.

In its sample, this clonotype was seen many times. The genes are TRBV5-5 and TRBJ2-1, with TRBD2 matching over 7 bases. The CDR3 covers 16 residues. V lost 2 bases, J lost 8 bases, and 13 bases stayed unmatched. Germline V lookup: CDR1 SGHKS, CDR2 YYEKEE (reference sequence). CDR3 sequence (DNA): TGTGCCAGCAGCTTAAAACTTATAGGGACTACCCATGAGCAGTTCTTC. Protein: CASSLKLIGTTHEQFF.

This clonotype occurred many times. V gene TRBV6-2 or TRBV6-3 combines with J gene TRBJ2-2; 11 bases match TRBD2. J lost 1 base, V lost 6 bases, and 10 bases had no gene match. Germline V lookup: CDR1 MNHEY, CDR2 SVGEGT. This CDR3 spans 18 amino acids. The DNA for the CDR3 is TGTGCCAGCAGCCCCGAGGGACTAGCGGTATTGAACACCGGGGAGCTGTTTTTT. Translated: CASSPEGLAVLNTGELFF.

Notes on this clonotype: Possible read error: a much larger clone is one base away. The chain has TRBV20-1 and TRBJ2-1, with TRBD2 identical over 8 bases. CDR1 is DFQATT and CDR2 is SNEGSKA in the germline V gene (reference sequence). The CDR3 covers 16 residues. With V trimmed by 4 bases and J by 1 base, 9 bases remained unmatched. The CDR3 coding sequence is TGCAGTGCTACTAGCGGGTGGGCCCCGTCCTACAATGAGCAGTTCTTC. Amino acids: CSATSGWAPSYNEQFF.

This clonotype has at least ten counts. V gene TRBV6-5 combines with J gene TRBJ2-5; D may correspond to TRBD1 or TRBD2 (6 bases each). Trimming took off 0 bases at V and 4 bases at J, with 15 bases between the two ends. CDR3 size: 16 residues. The germline CDR1 and CDR2 sequences are MNHEY and SVGAGI. CDR3 loop: CASSYSAGDLRETQYF. The CDR3 coding sequence is TGTGCCAGCAGTTACTCAGCAGGGGACTTGCGAGAGACCCAGTACTTC.

CDR3 sequence (DNA): TGCGCCAGCAGCCAAGCTCGAATCGGGACTAGGAAAGAGACCCAGTACTTC. Residues: CASSQARIGTRKETQYF. V and J are TRBV4-1 and TRBJ2-5; 8 positions agree with TRBD2. The CDR3 runs 17 residues. CDR1 is MGHRA, CDR2 YSYEKL, per germline. V trimming: 1 base; J trimming: 3 bases; junction bases outside the gene matches: 10.

This clonotype was counted at least ten times. The chain combines TRBV6-5 with TRBJ1-2; no reliable D call. This CDR3 has 14 residues. Germline CDR1 reads MNHEY; CDR2 reads SVGAGI. The ends were cut back, 0 bases at V and 5 bases at J, with 10 bases in the middle. CDR3 DNA: TGTGCCAGCAGTTACTCGCCCCCGGAATATGGCTACACCTTC. Amino acids: CASSYSPPEYGYTF.

This clonotype appeared many times. The chain couples TRBV21-1 to TRBJ2-7; the table calls TRBD2, which could not be checked here. TRBV21-1 is listed as a pseudogene. This CDR3 is built from 16 residues. The DNA of the CDR3 is TGTGCCAGCAGCAAAGAGGCGACTAGCAGGACCTACGAGCAGTACTTC. Amino acids: CASSKEATSRTYEQYF.

This clonotype appeared a few times. The rearrangement links TRBV3-1 to TRBJ1-1; possibly TRBD1 for D (5 bases). Trimming pared 5 bases from V and 3 bases from J, leaving 16 bases between. This CDR3 contains 15 residues. Germline loops: CDR1 LGHDT, CDR2 YNNKEL (reference sequence). The DNA for the CDR3 is TGTGCCAGCAGCTCCTCGGGGGATTTGGACACTGAAGCTTTCTTT. The encoded protein is CASSSSGDLDTEAFF.

This clonotype was observed at least ten times. The V call is TRBV5-1, the J call TRBJ1-1; D gene ambiguous. This CDR3 has 13 residues. The germline gives CDR1 SGHRS, CDR2 YFSETQ. Trimming cost V 4 bases and J 0 bases, with 7 bases left between them. The CDR3 sequence is CASSERMNTEAFF. In DNA form, the CDR3 reads TGCGCCAGCAGCGAAAGAATGAACACTGAAGCTTTCTTT.

There are many counts of this clonotype. The rearrangement joins TRBV6-2 or TRBV6-3 to TRBJ2-1, with TRBD2 identical over 9 bases. J was trimmed by 8 bases and V by 6 bases; bases with no gene match: 17. CDR1 is MNHEY, CDR2 SVGEGT, per germline. This CDR3 has 17 residues. The CDR3 DNA reads TGTGCCAGCAGCTCCGGACTAGCGACCTCCCTCCGGGATGAGCAGTTCTTC. Translation: CASSSGLATSLRDEQFF.

This clonotype was picked up many times. The chain couples TRBV5-1 to TRBJ2-7, with TRBD2 matching over 9 bases. The CDR3 has 15 residues. Trimming cost V 5 bases and J 5 bases; bases outside gene matches: 11. Germline V gives CDR1 SGHRS, CDR2 YFSETQ. The CDR3 sequence is CASRTSGSGSHEQYF. As DNA, the CDR3 is TGCGCCAGCAGGACTAGCGGTTCTGGGTCTCACGAGCAGTACTTC. Supplemented by reference TRBV5-1 and TRBJ2-7, the full variable domain reads KAGVTQTPRYLIKTRGQQVTLSCSPISGHRSVSWYQQTPGQGLQFLFEYFSETQRNKGNFPGRFSGRQFSNSRSEMNVSTLELGDSALYLCASRTSGSGSHEQYFGPGTRLTVT.

This clonotype was detected ten times or more. The genes are TRBV4-1 and TRBJ1-1; possibly TRBD1 for D (5 bases). Trimming took 4 bases from V and 1 from J, leaving 10 bases between them. The CDR3 loop spans 14 amino acids. Germline V gene sequence: CDR1 MGHRA, CDR2 YSYEKL. The CDR3 bases are TGCGCCAGCAGCCGGGACCCAAAGAACACTGAAGCTTTCTTT. Amino acid sequence: CASSRDPKNTEAFF.

This clonotype was recorded at least ten times. The chain links TRBV20-1 to TRBJ2-1, with 9 positions matching TRBD1. Per germline, CDR1 DFQATT and CDR2 SNEGSKA (reference sequence). The CDR3 covers 13 residues. V was pared by 3 bases and J by 7 bases, with 4 bases of the junction left unmatched. The CDR3 DNA reads TGCAGTGCTAGGAGACAGGGGGAAAATGAGCAGTTCTTC. Residues: CSARRQGENEQFF.

This clonotype was picked up many times. V is TRBV7-6 and J is TRBJ2-1; maybe TRBD1 (5 bases). The CDR3 has 14 amino acids. Germline lookup yields CDR1 SGHVS and CDR2 FNYEAQ. With 0 bases removed from V and 6 bases from J, the gap between germline ends came to 9 bases. CDR3 coding DNA: TGTGCCAGCAGCTTAGCGGGCAGGGTCAATGAGCAGTTCTTC. Residues: CASSLAGRVNEQFF.

This clonotype was recorded at least ten times. This CDR3 is CASSHEDRGYEQYF. The DNA for the CDR3 is TGTGCCAGCAGCCATGAGGACAGGGGCTACGAGCAGTACTTC. This chain links TRBV3-1 with TRBJ2-7; TRBD1 matches at 9 bases. The CDR3 totals 14 residues. Germline values: CDR1 LGHDT, CDR2 YNNKEL (reference sequence). J lost 3 bases, V lost 3 bases, and 3 bases had no gene match.

Many counts were recorded for this clonotype. V gene TRBV6-2 or TRBV6-3 combines with J gene TRBJ2-1, with TRBD2 matching 7 bases. Germline V gives CDR1 MNHEY, CDR2 SVGEGT. The CDR3 loop spans 14 amino acids. Trimming took 4 bases from V and 7 from J; bases not matched to a gene: 7. CDR3 sequence: CASSFSGTGNEQFF. Written as DNA, the CDR3 is TGTGCCAGCAGTTTCAGCGGGACGGGGAATGAGCAGTTCTTC.

In this sample, this clonotype turned up many times. The gene calls are TRBV11-2 and TRBJ2-1; D is uncertain. The germline V gene encodes CDR1 SGHAT and CDR2 FQNNGV. This CDR3 spans 15 amino acids. The ends were cut back, 0 bases at V and 2 bases at J, with 8 bases in the middle. The CDR3 spells CASSLEFTAYNEQFF. The CDR3 DNA sequence: TGTGCCAGCAGCTTAGAGTTCACAGCCTACAATGAGCAGTTCTTC. The full variable domain, completed using reference TRBV11-2 and TRBJ2-1, is EAGVAQSPRYKIIEKRQSVAFWCNPISGHATLYWYQQILGQGPKLLIQFQNNGVVDDSQLPKDRFSAERLKGVDSTLKIQPAKLEDSAVYLCASSLEFTAYNEQFFGPGTRLTVL.

This clonotype was seen ten or more times. The V gene is TRBV12-3 or TRBV12-4, the J gene TRBJ2-7, with a tentative D call TRBD2 (5 bases). The ends were cut back, 6 bases at V and 0 bases at J, with 12 bases in the middle. The CDR3 spans 14 residues. The CDR3 is CASRLSASSYEQYF. The CDR3 nucleotides read TGTGCCAGCAGGCTTAGCGCGAGCTCCTACGAGCAGTACTTC.

The genes are TRBV5-6 and TRBJ2-7; no clear D gene. In germline, CDR1 is SGHDT, CDR2 YYEEEE. The CDR3 loop spans 13 amino acids. The ends were cut back, 1 base at V and 6 bases at J, with 11 bases in the middle. CDR3 in amino acids: CASSLKGTVEQYF. DNA of the CDR3: TGTGCCAGCAGCTTGAAGGGCACCGTCGAGCAGTACTTC.

The table lists this clonotype with a few counts. The chain couples TRBV3-1 to TRBJ2-7; D perhaps matches TRBD1 (5 bases). This CDR3 has 16 amino acids. Germline V gives CDR1 LGHDT, CDR2 YNNKEL (reference sequence). Trimming removed 4 bases from V and 5 bases from J, with 21 bases in between. This CDR3 reads CASSPRVQGWKNEQYF. The CDR3 DNA follows: TGTGCCAGCAGCCCCCGGGTGCAGGGTTGGAAGAACGAGCAGTACTTC.

This clonotype has at least ten counts. V is TRBV6-2 or TRBV6-3 and J is TRBJ1-6; D remains unclear. V was trimmed by 6 bases and J by 7 bases, leaving 10 bases between them. The CDR3 runs 13 residues. CDR1 is MNHEY, CDR2 SVGEGT, per germline. CDR3 loop: CASRVGRNSPLHF. Here the CDR3 DNA reads TGTGCCAGCAGGGTCGGACGGAATTCACCCCTCCACTTT.

This clonotype was found a few times. The chain has TRBV4-1 and TRBJ2-5; 7 positions agree with TRBD2. Losses at the gene ends were 1 base for V and 2 bases for J; bases not matched to a gene: 4. CDR1 MGHRA and CDR2 YSYEKL come from the germline V gene. The CDR3 consists of 15 residues. The CDR3 bases are TGCGCCAGCAGCCAAGCTAACGGGGGGCAAGAGACCCAGTACTTC. This gives the protein CASSQANGGQETQYF.